This TCR beta chain stems from a study of shared clonotypes between healthy human individuals. The donors, healthy adults who were HIV-negative, had experienced no recent acute infections or vaccinations. There were only Caucasian adults among the donors, and all lived in Nashville, Tennessee. Every subset had its genomic DNA shared out evenly among several immunoSEQ plates. Per sorted-subset replicate PCR, input was approximately 0.2 ug DNA, representing about 29,000 T cell genomes. Clones were read by immunoSEQ multiplex PCR, and TCRdb kept only the in-frame ones, dropping some. The sample shows some 1.4 million clones, roughly 96% of them seen only once. Germline CDR1 reads SGHRS; CDR2 reads YFSETQ. The CDR3 consists of 15 residues. Trimming stripped 0 bases from V and 8 bases from J, with 17 bases between. In this sample, this clone turned up once.

The V gene is TRBV5-1, the J gene TRBJ1-2; TRBD1 is a possible D gene (5 bases). The clonotype originates from a man aged 25-45 years in good health. Source material: naive CD4+ T cells sorted from blood. Subset indicated: CD45RA+ positively selected. The CDR3 sequence: CASSLGAPERDGYTF. Written as DNA, the CDR3 is TGCGCCAGCAGCTTGGGTGCCCCGGAAAGGGACGGCTACACCTTC.